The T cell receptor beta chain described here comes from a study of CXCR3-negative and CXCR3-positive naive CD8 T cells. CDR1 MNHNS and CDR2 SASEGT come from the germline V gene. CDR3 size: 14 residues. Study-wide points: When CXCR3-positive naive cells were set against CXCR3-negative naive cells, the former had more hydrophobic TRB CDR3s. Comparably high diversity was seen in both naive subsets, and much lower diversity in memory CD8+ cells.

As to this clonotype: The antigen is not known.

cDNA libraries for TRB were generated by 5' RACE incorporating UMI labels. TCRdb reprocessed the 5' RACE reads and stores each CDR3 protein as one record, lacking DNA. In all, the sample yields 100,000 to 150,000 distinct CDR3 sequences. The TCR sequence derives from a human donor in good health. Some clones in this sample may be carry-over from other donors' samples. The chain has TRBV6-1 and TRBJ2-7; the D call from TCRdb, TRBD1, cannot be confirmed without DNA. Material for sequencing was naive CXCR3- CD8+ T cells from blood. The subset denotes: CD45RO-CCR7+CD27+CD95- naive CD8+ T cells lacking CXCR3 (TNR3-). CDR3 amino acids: CAVPTGSPSYEKYF.